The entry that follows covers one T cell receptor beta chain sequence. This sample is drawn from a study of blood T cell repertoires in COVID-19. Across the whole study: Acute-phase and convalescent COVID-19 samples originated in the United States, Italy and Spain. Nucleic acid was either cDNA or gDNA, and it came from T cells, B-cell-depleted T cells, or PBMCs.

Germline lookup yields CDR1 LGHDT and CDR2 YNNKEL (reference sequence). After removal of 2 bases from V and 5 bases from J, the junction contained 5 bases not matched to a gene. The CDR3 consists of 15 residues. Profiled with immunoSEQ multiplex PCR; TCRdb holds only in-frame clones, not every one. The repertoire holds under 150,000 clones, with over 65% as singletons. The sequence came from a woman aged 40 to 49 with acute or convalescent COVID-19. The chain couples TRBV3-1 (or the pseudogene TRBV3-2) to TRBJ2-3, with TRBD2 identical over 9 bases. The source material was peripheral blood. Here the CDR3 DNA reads TGTGCCAGCAGCCAACTAGCGGGGAGTGGAGATACGCAGTATTTT. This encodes CASSQLAGSGDTQYF.